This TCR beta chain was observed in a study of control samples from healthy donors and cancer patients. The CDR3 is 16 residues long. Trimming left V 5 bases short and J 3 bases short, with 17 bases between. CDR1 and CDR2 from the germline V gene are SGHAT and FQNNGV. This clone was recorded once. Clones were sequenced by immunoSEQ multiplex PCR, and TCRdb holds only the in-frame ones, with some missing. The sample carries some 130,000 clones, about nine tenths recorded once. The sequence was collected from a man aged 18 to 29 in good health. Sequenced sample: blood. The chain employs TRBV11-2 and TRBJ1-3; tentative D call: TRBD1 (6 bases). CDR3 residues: CASSIGRQANGNTIYF. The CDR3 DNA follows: TGTGCCAGCAGCATTGGCAGACAGGCTAATGGAAACACCATATATTTT.